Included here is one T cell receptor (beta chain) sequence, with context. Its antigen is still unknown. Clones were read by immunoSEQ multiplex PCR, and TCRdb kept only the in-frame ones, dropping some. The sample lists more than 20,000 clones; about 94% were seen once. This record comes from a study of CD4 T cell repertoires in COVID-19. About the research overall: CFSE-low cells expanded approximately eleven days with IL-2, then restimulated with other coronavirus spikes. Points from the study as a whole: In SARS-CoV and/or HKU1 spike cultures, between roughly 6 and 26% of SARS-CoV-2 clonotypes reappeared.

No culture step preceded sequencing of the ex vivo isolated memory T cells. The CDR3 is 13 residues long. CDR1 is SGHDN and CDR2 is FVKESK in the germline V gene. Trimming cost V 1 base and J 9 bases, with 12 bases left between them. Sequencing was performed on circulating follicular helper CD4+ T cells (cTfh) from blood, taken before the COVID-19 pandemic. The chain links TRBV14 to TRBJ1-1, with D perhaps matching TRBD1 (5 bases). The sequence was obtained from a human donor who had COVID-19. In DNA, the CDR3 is TGTGCCAGCAGCCAAGGGTTGCCGGACAAAGCTTTCTTT. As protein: CASSQGLPDKAFF. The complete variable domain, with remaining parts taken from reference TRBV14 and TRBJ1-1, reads EAGVTQFPSHSVIEKGQTVTLRCDPISGHDNLYWYRRVMGKEIKFLLHFVKESKQDESGMPNNRFLAERTGGTYSTLKVQPAELEDSGVYFCASSQGLPDKAFFGQGTRLTVV.